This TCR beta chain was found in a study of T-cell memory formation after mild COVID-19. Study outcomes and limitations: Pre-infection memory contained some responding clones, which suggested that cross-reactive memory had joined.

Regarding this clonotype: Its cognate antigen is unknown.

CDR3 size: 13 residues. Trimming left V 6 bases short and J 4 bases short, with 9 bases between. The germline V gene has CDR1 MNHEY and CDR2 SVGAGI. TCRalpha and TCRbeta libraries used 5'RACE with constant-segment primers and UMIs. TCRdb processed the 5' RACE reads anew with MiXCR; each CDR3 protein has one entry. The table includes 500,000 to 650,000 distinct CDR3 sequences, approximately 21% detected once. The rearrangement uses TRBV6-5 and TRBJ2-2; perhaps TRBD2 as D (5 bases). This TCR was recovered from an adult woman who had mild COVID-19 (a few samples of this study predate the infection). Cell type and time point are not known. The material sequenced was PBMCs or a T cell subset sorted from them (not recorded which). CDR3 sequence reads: CASRADVTGELFF. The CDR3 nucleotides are TGTGCCAGCAGAGCGGACGTCACCGGGGAGCTGTTTTTT.